This T cell receptor (beta chain) was sequenced during a study of T cells in women clearing cervical HPV infection. Trimming at V came to 5 bases and at J to 5 bases, leaving 7 bases not matched to a gene. The CDR3 runs to 15 residues. From germline, CDR1 is LNHDA and CDR2 SQIVND (reference sequence). As concerns this clone: The DNA ends 3 residues before the CDR3 does, and the rest of the CDR3 is filled in from the germline J gene.

Sequenced by immunoSEQ multiplex PCR; TCRdb stores in-frame clones only, minus some. This sample contains around 25,000 clones. This chain connects TRBV19 to TRBJ1-2, with TRBD1 matching over 11 bases. The clonotype comes from a woman between 18 and 70 years old with a cervical HPV16 infection that either progressed to CIN3+ or cleared (not recorded which). The specimen sequenced was blood buffy coat. The CDR3 bases that were read are TGTGCCAGTAGTCCCCGGACAGGGGGCATATATGGC. It is translated as CASSPRTGGIYG. The complete CDR3 sequence is CASSPRTGGIYGYTF.